The 9 T cell receptor beta chains listed next were all sequenced from one sample in a study of T cells after yellow fever vaccination. MiXCR, applied by TCRdb to the 5' RACE reads, yields one record per CDR3 protein. The sample gives about 350,000 distinct CDR3 sequences, roughly 12% of which show up once; 15% to 20% is in the top ten. Here the sequenced sample was PBMCs, taken on the day of the first yellow fever vaccination. These TCRs come from a man between 18 and 29 years old who received the YFV17D yellow fever vaccine.

V usage is TRBV6-5 and J usage is TRBJ2-2; D call uncertain. The length of the CDR3 is 12 residues. V was clipped by 7 bases and J by 4 bases, with 7 bases between them. Germline lookup yields CDR1 MNHEY and CDR2 SVGAGI. CDR3 residues: CASKWTTGELFF. The CDR3 DNA is TGTGCCAGCAAATGGACCACCGGGGAGCTGTTTTTT.

J is TRBJ1-4 and V is TRBV7-2, with D unclear. The germline V gene encodes CDR1 SGHTA and CDR2 FQGNSA. This CDR3 region has 14 residues. Trimming cost V 3 bases and J 5 bases, with 10 bases left between them. CDR3 region: CASSFGFPNEKLFF. Here the CDR3 DNA reads TGTGCCAGCAGCTTCGGTTTTCCCAATGAAAAACTGTTTTTT.

This clonotype appeared a few times. The chain recombines TRBV7-2 with TRBJ2-7, with TRBD1 matching over 7 bases. The V segment lost 1 base and the J segment 3 bases; nucleotides outside the gene matches: 3. The CDR3 contains 14 residues. Germline values: CDR1 SGHTA, CDR2 FQGNSA. The CDR3 DNA is TGTGCCAGCAGCTTAGTGACAGGGAGCTACGAGCAGTACTTC. Protein sequence: CASSLVTGSYEQYF. The full variable domain, with the rest looked up from reference TRBV7-2 and TRBJ2-7, is GAGVSQSPSNKVTEKGKDVELRCDPISGHTALYWYRQSLGQGLEFLIYFQGNSAPDKSGLPSDRFSAERTGGSVSTLTIQRTQQEDSAVYLCASSLVTGSYEQYFGPGTRLTVT.

V is TRBV20-1 and J is TRBJ1-5, with D hard to call. The V gene lost 1 base and the J gene lost 6 bases, with 13 bases spanning the gap. This CDR3 is built from 14 residues. Germline V CDR1 and CDR2: DFQATT, SNEGSKA (reference sequence). The CDR3 reads CSARGLSDLQPQHF. The CDR3 DNA follows: TGCAGTGCTAGAGGGCTCAGCGACCTTCAGCCCCAGCATTTT.

This clonotype was seen more than once but under ten times. The chain links TRBV7-8 to TRBJ2-5; TRBD2 might be the D (5 bases). Germline V gene sequence: CDR1 SGHVS, CDR2 FQNEAQ. The CDR3 is made up of 14 amino acids. Between the trimmed V and J ends, which lost 4 bases and 5 bases, there was a span of 14 bases. The CDR3 loop is CASSSTRWEETQYF. The CDR3 DNA reads TGTGCCAGCAGCTCGACTCGGTGGGAGGAGACCCAGTACTTC.

This clonotype was counted only a few times. J is TRBJ2-3 and V is TRBV20-1; the match to TRBD2 covers 13 bases. The germline V gene encodes CDR1 DFQATT and CDR2 SNEGSKA (reference sequence). The J segment lost 5 bases and the V segment lost 6 bases, leaving 11 bases of the junction unmatched. This CDR3 region has 16 residues. CDR3 amino acids: CSAPRTSGGKLDTQYF. The CDR3 DNA is TGCAGTGCACCCCGGACTAGCGGGGGAAAACTAGATACGCAGTATTTT.

This clonotype has at least ten counts. The gene calls are TRBV12-3 or TRBV12-4 and TRBJ1-5, with D unresolved. With 3 bases removed from V and 7 bases from J, the gap between germline ends came to 7 bases. CDR3 length: 12 amino acids. The CDR3 DNA sequence: TGTGCCAGCAGTTTCAGACCCCAGCCCCAGCATTTT. This translates into CASSFRPQPQHF.

The chain recombines TRBV6-5 with TRBJ2-5; tentative D call: TRBD1 (6 bases). Germline CDR1 reads MNHEY; CDR2 reads SVGAGI. The V end was cut by 2 bases, the J end by 1 base, with 8 bases between. The CDR3 is 14 amino acids. The CDR3 DNA reads TGTGCCAGCAGTTACGGGGGCAGCCAAGAGACCCAGTACTTC. As protein: CASSYGGSQETQYF.

In DNA form, the CDR3 reads TGCGCCAGCAAGCCCGAAGAATACAATGAGCAGTTCTTC. This sequence encodes CASKPEEYNEQFF. The rearrangement uses TRBV4-1 and TRBJ2-1; D is ambiguous. The V gene lost 7 bases and the J gene lost 4 bases, with 11 bases spanning the gap. This CDR3 contains 13 residues. Germline CDR1 and CDR2: MGHRA and YSYEKL.